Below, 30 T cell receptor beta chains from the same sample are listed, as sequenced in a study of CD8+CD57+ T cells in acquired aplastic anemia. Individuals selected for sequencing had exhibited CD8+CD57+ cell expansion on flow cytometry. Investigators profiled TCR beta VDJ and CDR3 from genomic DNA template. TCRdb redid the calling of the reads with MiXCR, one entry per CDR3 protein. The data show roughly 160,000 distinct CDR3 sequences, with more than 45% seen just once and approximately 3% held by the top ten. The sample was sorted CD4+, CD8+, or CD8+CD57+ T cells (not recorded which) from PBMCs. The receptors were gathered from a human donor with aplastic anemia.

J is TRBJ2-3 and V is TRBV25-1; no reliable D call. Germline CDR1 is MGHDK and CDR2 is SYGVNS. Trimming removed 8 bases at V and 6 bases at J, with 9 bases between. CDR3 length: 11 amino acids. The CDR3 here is CASGTTDTQYF. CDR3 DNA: TGTGCCAGCGGTACTACTGATACGCAGTATTTT.

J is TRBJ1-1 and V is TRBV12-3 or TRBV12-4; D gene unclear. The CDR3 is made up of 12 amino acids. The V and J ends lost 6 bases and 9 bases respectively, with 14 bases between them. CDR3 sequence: CASSPNQEQAFF. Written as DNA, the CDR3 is TGTGCCAGCAGCCCGAACCAGGAGCAAGCTTTCTTT.

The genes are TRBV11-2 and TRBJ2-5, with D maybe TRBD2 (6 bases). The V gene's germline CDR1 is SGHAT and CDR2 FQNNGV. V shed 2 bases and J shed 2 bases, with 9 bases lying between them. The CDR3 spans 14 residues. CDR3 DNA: TGTGCCAGCAGCTTAATTAGCGGTCAAGAGACCCAGTACTTC. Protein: CASSLISGQETQYF.

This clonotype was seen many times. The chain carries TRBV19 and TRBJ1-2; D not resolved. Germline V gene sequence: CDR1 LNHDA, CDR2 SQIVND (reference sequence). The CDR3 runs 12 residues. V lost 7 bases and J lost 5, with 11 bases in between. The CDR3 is CASKPASYGYTF. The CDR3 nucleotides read TGTGCCAGTAAACCGGCTTCATATGGCTACACCTTC.

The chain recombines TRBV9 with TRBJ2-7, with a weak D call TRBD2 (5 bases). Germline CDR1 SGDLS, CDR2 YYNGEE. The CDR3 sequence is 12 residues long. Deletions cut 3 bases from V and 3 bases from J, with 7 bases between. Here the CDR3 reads CASSGESYEQYF. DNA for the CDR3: TGTGCCAGCAGCGGGGAGAGCTACGAGCAGTACTTC. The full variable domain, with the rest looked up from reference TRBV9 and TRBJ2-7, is DSGVTQTPKHLITATGQRVTLRCSPRSGDLSVYWYQQSLDQGLQFLIQYYNGEERAKGNILERFSAQQFPDLHSELNLSSLELGDSALYFCASSGESYEQYFGPGTRLTVT.

CDR3: CASRAGGLAGTQYF. The CDR3 coding sequence is TGTGCCAGCAGGGCGGGGGGACTAGCGGGGACACAGTACTTC. The V and J genes are TRBV2 and TRBJ2-7; 13 nucleotides line up with TRBD2. V was pared by 6 bases and J by 10 bases, with 9 bases of the junction left unmatched. CDR3 size: 14 residues. Germline V CDR1 and CDR2: SNHLY, FYNNEI.

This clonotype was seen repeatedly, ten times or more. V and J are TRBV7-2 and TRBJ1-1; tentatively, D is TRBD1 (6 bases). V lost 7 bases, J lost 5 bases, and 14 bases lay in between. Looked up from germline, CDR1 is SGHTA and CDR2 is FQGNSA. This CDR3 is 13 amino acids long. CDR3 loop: CASTTQGRTEAFF. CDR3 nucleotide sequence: TGTGCCAGCACCACACAGGGTAGAACTGAAGCTTTCTTT.

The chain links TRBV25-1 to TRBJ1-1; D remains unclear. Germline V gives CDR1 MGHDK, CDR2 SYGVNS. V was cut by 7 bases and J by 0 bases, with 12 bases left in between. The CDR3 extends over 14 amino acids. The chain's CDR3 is CASNFYPMNTEAFF. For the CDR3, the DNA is TGTGCCAGCAACTTCTACCCCATGAACACTGAAGCTTTCTTT. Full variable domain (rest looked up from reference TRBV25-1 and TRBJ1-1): EADIYQTPRYLVIGTGKKITLECSQTMGHDKMYWYQQDPGMELHLIHYSYGVNSTEKGDLSSESTVSRIRTEHFPLTLESARPSHTSQYLCASNFYPMNTEAFFGQGTRLTVV.

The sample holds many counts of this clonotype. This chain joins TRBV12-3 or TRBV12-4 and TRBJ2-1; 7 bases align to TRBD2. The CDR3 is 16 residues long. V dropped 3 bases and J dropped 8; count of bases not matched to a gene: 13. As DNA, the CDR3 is TGTGCCAGCAGTTTCGGAAAATGGCGGGAGAACCATGAGCAGTTCTTC. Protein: CASSFGKWRENHEQFF.

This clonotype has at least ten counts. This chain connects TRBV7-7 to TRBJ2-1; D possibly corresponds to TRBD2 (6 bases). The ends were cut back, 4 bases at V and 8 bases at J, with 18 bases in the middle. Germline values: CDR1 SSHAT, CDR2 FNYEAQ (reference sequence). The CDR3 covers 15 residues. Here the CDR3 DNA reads TGTGCCAGCAGCTCCACTCGGGGAGGCGGGGATGAGCAGTTCTTC. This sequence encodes CASSSTRGGGDEQFF.

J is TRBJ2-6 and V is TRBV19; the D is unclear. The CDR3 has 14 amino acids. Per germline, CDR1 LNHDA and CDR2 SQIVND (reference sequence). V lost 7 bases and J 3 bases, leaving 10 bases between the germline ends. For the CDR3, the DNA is TGTGCCAGTATTGGGGTGGGTGGGGCCAACGTCCTGACTTTC. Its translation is CASIGVGGANVLTF.

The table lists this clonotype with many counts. Written as DNA, the CDR3 is TGCGCCAGCAGCCCCTCACGGACTAGCACAGATACGCAGTATTTT. Encoded protein: CASSPSRTSTDTQYF. The rearrangement links TRBV5-1 to TRBJ2-3; D might be TRBD2 (5 bases). The V gene's germline CDR1 is SGHRS and CDR2 YFSETQ. The CDR3 extends over 15 amino acids. Trimming pared 4 bases from V and 0 bases from J, leaving 12 bases between.

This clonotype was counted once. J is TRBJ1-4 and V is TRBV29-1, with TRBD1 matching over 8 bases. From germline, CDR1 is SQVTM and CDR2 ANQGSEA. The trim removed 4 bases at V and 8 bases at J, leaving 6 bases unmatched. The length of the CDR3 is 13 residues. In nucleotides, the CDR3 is TGCAGCGTTGGTCAGGGGGCGTACGAAAAACTGTTTTTT. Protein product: CSVGQGAYEKLFF.

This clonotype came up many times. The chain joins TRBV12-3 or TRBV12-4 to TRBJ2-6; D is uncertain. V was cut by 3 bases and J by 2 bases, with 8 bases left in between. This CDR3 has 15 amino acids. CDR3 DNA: TGTGCCAGCAGTTTGGACGGTACTGGGGCCAACGTCCTGACTTTC. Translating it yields CASSLDGTGANVLTF.

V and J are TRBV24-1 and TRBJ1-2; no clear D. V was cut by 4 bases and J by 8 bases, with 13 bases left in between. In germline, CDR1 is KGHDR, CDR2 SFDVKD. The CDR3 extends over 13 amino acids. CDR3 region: CATSDPGSGGYTF. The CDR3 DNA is TGTGCCACCAGTGACCCGGGTTCTGGAGGCTACACCTTC.

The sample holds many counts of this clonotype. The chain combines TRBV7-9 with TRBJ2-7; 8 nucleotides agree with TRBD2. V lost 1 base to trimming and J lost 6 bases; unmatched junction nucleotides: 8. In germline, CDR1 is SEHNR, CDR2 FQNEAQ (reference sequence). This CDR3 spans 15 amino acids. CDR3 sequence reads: CASSLGLAGKGEQYF. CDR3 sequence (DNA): TGTGCCAGCAGCTTAGGGCTAGCGGGCAAAGGCGAGCAGTACTTC.

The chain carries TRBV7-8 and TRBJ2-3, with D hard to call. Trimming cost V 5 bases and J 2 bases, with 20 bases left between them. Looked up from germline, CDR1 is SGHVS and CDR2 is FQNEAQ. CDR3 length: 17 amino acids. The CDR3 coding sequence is TGTGCCAGCAGCCCCCCTACTTCCCGGCGGCCCACAGATACGCAGTATTTT. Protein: CASSPPTSRRPTDTQYF.

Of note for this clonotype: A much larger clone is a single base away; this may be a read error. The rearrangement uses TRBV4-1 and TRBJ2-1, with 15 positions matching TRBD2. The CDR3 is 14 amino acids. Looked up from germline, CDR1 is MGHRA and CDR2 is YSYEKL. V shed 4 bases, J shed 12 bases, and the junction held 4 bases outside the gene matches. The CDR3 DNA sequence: TGCGCCAGCAGCCCGGGACTAGCGGGAGGAAGGCAGTTCTTC. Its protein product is CASSPGLAGGRQFF.

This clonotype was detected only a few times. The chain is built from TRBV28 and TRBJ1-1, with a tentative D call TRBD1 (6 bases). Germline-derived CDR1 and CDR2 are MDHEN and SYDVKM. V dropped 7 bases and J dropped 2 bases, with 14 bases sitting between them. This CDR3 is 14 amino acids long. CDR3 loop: CASTKGGANTEAFF. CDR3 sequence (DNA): TGTGCCAGCACCAAAGGGGGGGCCAACACTGAAGCTTTCTTT.

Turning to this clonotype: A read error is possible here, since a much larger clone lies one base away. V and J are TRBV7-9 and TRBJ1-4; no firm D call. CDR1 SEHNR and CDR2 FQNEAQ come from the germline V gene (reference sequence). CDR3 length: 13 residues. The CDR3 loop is CASSSGASRDLSF. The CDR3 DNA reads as TGTGCCAGCAGCTCCGGCGCCTCCAGAGATCTGTCTTTT.

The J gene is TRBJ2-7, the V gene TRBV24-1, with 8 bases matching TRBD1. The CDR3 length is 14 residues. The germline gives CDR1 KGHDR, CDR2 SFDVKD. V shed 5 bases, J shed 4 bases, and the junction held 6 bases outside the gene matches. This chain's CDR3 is CATSAGTGFYEQYF. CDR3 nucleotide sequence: TGTGCCACCAGTGCCGGGACAGGATTTTACGAGCAGTACTTC.

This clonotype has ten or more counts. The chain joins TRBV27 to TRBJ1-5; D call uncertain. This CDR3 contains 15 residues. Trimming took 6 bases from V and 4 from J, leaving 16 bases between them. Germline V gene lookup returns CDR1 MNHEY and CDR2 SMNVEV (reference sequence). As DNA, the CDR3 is TGTGCCAGCAGACCCACGCTGACGGCGAATCAGCCCCAGCATTTT. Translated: CASRPTLTANQPQHF.

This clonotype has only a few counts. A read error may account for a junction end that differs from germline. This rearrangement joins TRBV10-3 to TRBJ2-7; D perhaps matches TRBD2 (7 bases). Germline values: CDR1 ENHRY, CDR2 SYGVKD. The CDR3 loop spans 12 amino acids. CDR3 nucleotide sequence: TGTGCCATCAATGAGGGGGAGGGCGAGCAGTACTTC. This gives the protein CAINEGEGEQYF.

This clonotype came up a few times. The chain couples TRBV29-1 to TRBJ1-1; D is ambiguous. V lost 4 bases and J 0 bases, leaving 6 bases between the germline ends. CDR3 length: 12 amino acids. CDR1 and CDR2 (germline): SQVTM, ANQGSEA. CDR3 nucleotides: TGCAGCGTTGGACTCTTGAACACTGAAGCTTTCTTT. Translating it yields CSVGLLNTEAFF.

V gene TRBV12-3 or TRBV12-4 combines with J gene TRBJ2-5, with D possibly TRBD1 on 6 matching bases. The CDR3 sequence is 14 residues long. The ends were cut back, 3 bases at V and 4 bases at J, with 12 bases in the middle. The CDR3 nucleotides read TGTGCCAGCAGTTTGGGCCAGGGGTCAGAGACCCAGTACTTC. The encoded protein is CASSLGQGSETQYF.

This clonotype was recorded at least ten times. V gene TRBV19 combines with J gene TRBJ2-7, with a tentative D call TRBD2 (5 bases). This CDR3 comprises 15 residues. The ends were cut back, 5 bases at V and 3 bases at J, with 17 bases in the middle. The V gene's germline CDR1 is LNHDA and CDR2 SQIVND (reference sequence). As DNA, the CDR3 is TGTGCCAGTAGTTTCACCACTAGTTCTTTCTACGAGCAGTACTTC. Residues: CASSFTTSSFYEQYF.

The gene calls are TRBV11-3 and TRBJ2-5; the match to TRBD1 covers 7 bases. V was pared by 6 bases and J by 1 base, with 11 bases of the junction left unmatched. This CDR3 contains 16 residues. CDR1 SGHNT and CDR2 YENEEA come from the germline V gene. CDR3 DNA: TGTGCCAGCAGTTTCGGGACGGGACAGACCCAAGAGACCCAGTACTTC. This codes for CASSFGTGQTQETQYF. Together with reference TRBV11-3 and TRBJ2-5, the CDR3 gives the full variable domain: EAGVVQSPRYKIIEKKQPVAFWCNPISGHNTLYWYLQNLGQGPELLIRYENEEAVDDSQLPKDRFSAERLKGVDSTLKIQPAELGDSAVYLCASSFGTGQTQETQYFGPGTRLLVL.

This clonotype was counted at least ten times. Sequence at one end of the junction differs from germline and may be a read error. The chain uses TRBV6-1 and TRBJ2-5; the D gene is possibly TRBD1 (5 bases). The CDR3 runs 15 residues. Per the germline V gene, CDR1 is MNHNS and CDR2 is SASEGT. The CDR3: CASNESPSKGETQYF. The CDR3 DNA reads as TGTGCCAGCAATGAAAGTCCCAGCAAGGGGGAGACCCAGTACTTC.

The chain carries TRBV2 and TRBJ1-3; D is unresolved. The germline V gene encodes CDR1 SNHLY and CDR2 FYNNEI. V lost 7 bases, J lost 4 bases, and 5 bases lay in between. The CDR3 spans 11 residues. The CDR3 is CASMGGNTIYF. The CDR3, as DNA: TGTGCCAGCATGGGGGGAAACACCATATATTTT.

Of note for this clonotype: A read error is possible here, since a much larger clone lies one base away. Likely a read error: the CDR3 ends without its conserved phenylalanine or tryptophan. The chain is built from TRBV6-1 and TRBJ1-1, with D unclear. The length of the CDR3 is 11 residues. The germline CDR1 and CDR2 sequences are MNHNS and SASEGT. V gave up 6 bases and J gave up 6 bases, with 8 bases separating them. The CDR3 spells CASSRGSEAFS. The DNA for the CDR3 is TGTGCCAGCAGCCGAGGTTCTGAAGCTTTCTCT.